What follows are 29 T cell receptor beta chains derived from one specimen sequenced in a study of resident and recirculating memory T cells in vitiligo. The assay was immunoSEQ multiplex PCR, and TCRdb's table has in-frame clones only and misses some. In the table there are tens of thousands of clones, roughly nine tenths of which are singletons. Specimen: blood. The receptors shown here come from a male donor with vitiligo.

In this sample, this clone turned up once. V gene TRBV2 combines with J gene TRBJ1-2; D uncertain. CDR1 and CDR2 from the germline V gene are SNHLY and FYNNEI. CDR3 length equals 15 residues. V lost 0 bases, J lost 6 bases, and 14 bases lay in between. In DNA form, the CDR3 reads TGTGCCAGCAGTGAAGCCTCGGGGAGAGTAAATGGCTACACCTTC. Translation gives CASSEASGRVNGYTF.

The count of this clone is one. The genes are TRBV5-5 and TRBJ1-1, with unresolved D. This CDR3 region has 13 residues. Trimming took 4 bases from V and 1 from J, leaving 8 bases between them. From germline, CDR1 is SGHKS and CDR2 YYEKEE (reference sequence). The chain's CDR3 is CASSLAGNTEAFF. Written as DNA, the CDR3 is TGTGCCAGCAGCCTGGCCGGGAACACTGAAGCTTTCTTT.

The chain carries TRBV7-9 and TRBJ1-3; perhaps TRBD1 as D (5 bases). The CDR3 has 16 amino acids. CDR1 and CDR2 from the germline V gene are SEHNR and FQNEAQ (reference sequence). V lost 1 base and J lost 0, with 10 bases in between. The CDR3 protein is CASSLVTGTSGNTIYF. DNA for the CDR3: TGTGCCAGCAGCTTAGTAACAGGCACCTCTGGAAACACCATATATTTT.

This chain connects TRBV27 to TRBJ1-2; 11 positions agree with TRBD1. The junction had 11 bases not matched to a gene; V was cut back by 8 bases and J by 3 bases. The CDR3 loop spans 16 amino acids. CDR1 MNHEY and CDR2 SMNVEV come from the germline V gene (reference sequence). Here the CDR3 DNA reads TGTGCCAGCGCCCGGGGGTTGGGACAGGGGGACTATGGCTACACCTTC. Its translation: CASARGLGQGDYGYTF.

This rearrangement joins TRBV7-2 to TRBJ2-3; no firm D call. Germline loops: CDR1 SGHTA, CDR2 FQGNSA. This CDR3 comprises 13 residues. The V end lost 5 bases, the J end lost 7 bases, and 13 bases lay between the germline ends. The CDR3 spells CASSPEHPNTQYF. DNA for the CDR3: TGTGCCAGCAGCCCAGAACACCCCAATACGCAGTATTTT.

This rearrangement joins TRBV4-3 to TRBJ2-7; a possible D gene is TRBD1 (6 bases). The CDR3 loop spans 15 amino acids. CDR1 is LGHNA and CDR2 is YSLEER in the germline V gene. V was pared by 1 base and J by 4 bases, with 14 bases between. The CDR3 loop reads CASSQGGGQLYEQYF. CDR3 nucleotides: TGCGCCAGCAGCCAAGGGGGCGGACAGTTGTACGAGCAGTACTTC.

V and J are TRBV2 and TRBJ2-1, with 11 bases matching TRBD2. CDR1 is SNHLY and CDR2 is FYNNEI in the germline V gene. The CDR3 has 14 residues. J was trimmed by 4 bases and V by 4 bases; bases with no gene match: 0. CDR3: CASSGLAGYNEQFF. The DNA for the CDR3 is TGTGCCAGCAGTGGACTAGCGGGGTACAATGAGCAGTTCTTC.

This chain uses TRBV18 with TRBJ2-7; TRBD2 might be the D (7 bases). The CDR3 has 17 residues. V gave up 3 bases and J gave up 2 bases, with 20 bases separating them. Looked up from germline, CDR1 is KGHSH and CDR2 is LQKENI. CDR3 nucleotides: TGTGCCAGCTCACCCCGGGTGGCGGGGGCGTTAGCCTACGAGCAGTACTTC. Translating it yields CASSPRVAGALAYEQYF.

This chain links TRBV2 with TRBJ2-5; 12 bases are a match to TRBD2. The CDR3 covers 15 residues. CDR1 is SNHLY and CDR2 is FYNNEI in the germline V gene. Germline trimming cut 4 bases from V and 5 bases from J; bases unmatched to any gene: 5. The CDR3 region has the DNA TGTGCCAGCAGTGGGGCTGGGACTAGCGGGGAGACCCAGTACTTC. Its protein product is CASSGAGTSGETQYF.

The chain recombines TRBV11-2 with TRBJ2-1, with a possible D match to TRBD1 (6 bases). The germline CDR1 and CDR2 sequences are SGHAT and FQNNGV. Trimming stripped 1 base from V and 8 bases from J, with 15 bases between. The length of the CDR3 is 15 residues. For the CDR3, the DNA is TGTGCCAGCAGCTTAGGGGTCAACAGGGCTGATGAGCAGTTCTTC. Translating it yields CASSLGVNRADEQFF.

The chain couples TRBV7-3 to TRBJ2-3; 8 nucleotides align to TRBD2. The CDR3 sequence is 15 residues long. Germline CDR1 reads SGHTA; CDR2 reads FQGTGA. Trimming at V came to 8 bases and at J to 0 bases, leaving 7 bases not matched to a gene. CDR3 sequence reads: CASAFRGGSTDTQYF. The CDR3 nucleotides read TGTGCCAGCGCTTTCCGGGGGGGTAGCACAGATACGCAGTATTTT.

The chain employs TRBV4-1 and TRBJ1-4; D is perhaps TRBD1 (5 bases). V lost 4 bases to trimming and J lost 0 bases, with 9 bases between them. Germline assignment: CDR1 MGHRA and CDR2 YSYEKL. CDR3 size: 15 residues. CDR3 nucleotide sequence: TGCGCCAGCAGCCTGGACACTTCAACTAATGAAAAACTGTTTTTT. Its protein product is CASSLDTSTNEKLFF.

The CDR3 is CASSLQGSGNTIYF. As DNA, the CDR3 is TGTGCCAGCAGCTTGCAGGGGTCTGGAAACACCATATATTTT. This chain links TRBV5-4 with TRBJ1-3, with D perhaps TRBD1 (6 bases). V lost 1 base and J lost 1, with 6 bases in between. Germline V gene lookup returns CDR1 SGHNT and CDR2 YYREEE (reference sequence). This CDR3 is built from 14 residues.

The V gene is TRBV5-6, the J gene TRBJ2-7; tentative D call: TRBD2 (5 bases). The V and J ends lost 4 bases and 7 bases respectively, with 21 bases between them. The V gene's germline CDR1 is SGHDT and CDR2 YYEEEE. The CDR3 is 15 amino acids. In nucleotides, the CDR3 is TGTGCCAGCAGCCAAAGACGGACTGAGGTGGGGGAGCAGTACTTC. This gives the protein CASSQRRTEVGEQYF.

The chain joins TRBV7-8 to TRBJ2-5; the D is unclear. The CDR3 loop spans 14 amino acids. The germline V gene encodes CDR1 SGHVS and CDR2 FQNEAQ. Trimming removed 1 base at V and 1 base at J, with 7 bases between. Here the CDR3 DNA reads TGTGCCAGCAGCTTAGGGGCAGTCCAAGAGACCCAGTACTTC. Translation: CASSLGAVQETQYF.

Comments on this clone: Compared with germline, one end of the junction differs, possibly owing to a read error. The chain links TRBV7-7 to TRBJ2-3, with D tentatively TRBD2 (7 bases). From germline, CDR1 is SSHAT and CDR2 FNYEAQ (reference sequence). The CDR3 is 14 residues long. CDR3 amino acids: CASSPGGPTDTQYF. The CDR3 region has the DNA TGTGCTAGCAGCCCCGGGGGGCCCACAGATACGCAGTATTTT.

The rearrangement uses TRBV14 and TRBJ2-5; D remains unclear. The CDR3 is made up of 11 amino acids. Germline-derived CDR1 and CDR2 are SGHDN and FVKESK. V was clipped by 3 bases and J by 5 bases, with 4 bases between them. CDR3 nucleotide sequence: TGTGCCAGCAGCCACGGGGAGACCCAGTACTTC. The encoded protein is CASSHGETQYF.

CDR3 nucleotides: TGCGCCAGCAGTCAAAGGCGAGAGTGCGGGGGCTCCGGAAACACCATATATTTT. It specifies CASSQRRECGGSGNTIYF. The chain combines TRBV23-1 with TRBJ1-3, with D perhaps TRBD1 (6 bases). TRBV23-1 is placed among ORFs of uncertain function. The CDR3 totals 18 residues. V lost 2 bases and J lost 4, with 21 bases in between.

The sample holds a few counts of this clone. V usage is TRBV28 and J usage is TRBJ2-7; TRBD2 might be the D (6 bases). The CDR3 loop spans 16 amino acids. V lost 2 bases and J lost 1, with 15 bases in between. CDR1 and CDR2 (germline): MDHEN, SYDVKM. CDR3 bases: TGTGCCAGCAGTTTAGGCTTTTTGCGGGGTTCCTACGAGCAGTACTTC. Translating it yields CASSLGFLRGSYEQYF.

This clone was seen a single time. The V call is TRBV27, the J call TRBJ2-2; no firm D call. The CDR3 runs 15 residues. V gave up 8 bases and J gave up 6 bases, with 19 bases separating them. Germline V gives CDR1 MNHEY, CDR2 SMNVEV (reference sequence). CDR3 in DNA: TGTGCCAGCCGGGTCGAATTCAACGAGGCCGGGGAGCTGTTTTTT. It translates to CASRVEFNEAGELFF.

The chain couples TRBV9 to TRBJ1-2; D possibly corresponds to TRBD1 (5 bases). The CDR3 runs to 16 residues. CDR1 is SGDLS, CDR2 YYNGEE, per germline. Trimming took off 3 bases at V and 6 bases at J, with 21 bases between the two ends. The CDR3 reads CASSASGSGGKDGYTF. In DNA form, the CDR3 reads TGTGCCAGCAGCGCCTCGGGCTCGGGGGGGAAGGATGGCTACACCTTC. The variable domain in full, completed from reference TRBV9 and TRBJ1-2, reads DSGVTQTPKHLITATGQRVTLRCSPRSGDLSVYWYQQSLDQGLQFLIQYYNGEERAKGNILERFSAQQFPDLHSELNLSSLELGDSALYFCASSASGSGGKDGYTFGSGTRLTVV.

The genes are TRBV4-1 and TRBJ1-2, with 7 bases matching TRBD1. CDR1 MGHRA and CDR2 YSYEKL come from the germline V gene. Trimming at V came to 1 base and at J to 2 bases, leaving 1 base not matched to a gene. The CDR3 consists of 14 residues. Here the CDR3 DNA reads TGCGCCAGCAGCCAAGTGGGACAGAACTATGGCTACACCTTC. This gives the protein CASSQVGQNYGYTF.

The chain is built from TRBV6-5 and TRBJ1-2; D is possibly TRBD1 (5 bases). CDR1 is MNHEY and CDR2 is SVGAGI in the germline V gene. The V gene lost 0 bases and the J gene lost 8 bases, with 13 bases spanning the gap. The CDR3 length is 14 residues. The CDR3 is CASSYSLNGGGYTF. The CDR3 nucleotides are TGTGCCAGCAGTTACTCCTTAAACGGGGGAGGCTACACCTTC.

This clone occurred a few times. The CDR3 region has the DNA TGTGCCATCAGTGCCGGGACAGGGTCCGGGGAGCTGTTTTTT. Encoded protein: CAISAGTGSGELFF. J is TRBJ2-2 and V is TRBV10-3; 9 nucleotides align to TRBD1. V was clipped by 4 bases and J by 6 bases; unmatched bases: 3. Germline loops: CDR1 ENHRY, CDR2 SYGVKD. The CDR3 spans 14 residues.

This rearrangement joins TRBV18 to TRBJ2-6, with D maybe TRBD2 (5 bases). The germline V gene has CDR1 KGHSH and CDR2 LQKENI. The CDR3 spans 15 residues. The V end was cut by 3 bases, the J end by 1 base, with 7 bases between. CDR3 amino acids: CASSPGESGANVLTF. As DNA, the CDR3 is TGTGCCAGCTCACCTGGGGAGTCTGGGGCCAACGTCCTGACTTTC.

V is TRBV5-4 and J is TRBJ1-1; tentative D call: TRBD1 (6 bases). The length of the CDR3 is 13 residues. The V gene's germline CDR1 is SGHNT and CDR2 YYREEE (reference sequence). Trimming took 6 bases from V and 6 from J, leaving 15 bases between them. CDR3 nucleotides: TGTGCCAGCATGGCGGACAGTCTCTCTGAAGCTTTCTTT. Translating gives CASMADSLSEAFF.

The chain joins TRBV6-1 to TRBJ2-2; 11 bases fit TRBD2. This CDR3 is built from 15 residues. V dropped 0 bases and J dropped 6; count of bases not matched to a gene: 0. Germline loops: CDR1 MNHNS, CDR2 SASEGT. CDR3 sequence reads: CASSEASGGAGELFF. Here the CDR3 DNA reads TGTGCCAGCAGTGAAGCTAGCGGGGGGGCCGGGGAGCTGTTTTTT.

The rearrangement joins TRBV4-2 to TRBJ1-2; 9 nucleotides agree with TRBD1. CDR1 and CDR2 (germline): LGHNA, YNFKEQ. This CDR3 spans 15 amino acids. The J segment lost 4 bases and the V segment lost 1 base, leaving 4 bases of the junction unmatched. The CDR3 nucleotides read TGTGCCAGCAGCCAAGCGCGGGACAGGGCCTATGGCTACACCTTC. It is translated as CASSQARDRAYGYTF.

The rearrangement uses TRBV7-2 and TRBJ2-5, with 7 bases that match TRBD2. The V gene end was trimmed by 4 bases and the J gene end by 4 bases; junction bases not matched to a gene: 3. The CDR3 consists of 13 residues. Germline V CDR1 and CDR2: SGHTA, FQGNSA. CDR3 sequence reads: CASSWSSGETQYF. DNA for the CDR3: TGTGCCAGCAGCTGGTCTAGCGGAGAGACCCAGTACTTC.